One sample yielded the 31 T cell receptor beta chains listed below, sequenced in a study of beta chain features in type 1 diabetes. The isolated RNA, all of it, was reverse transcribed, so expressed TCRB transcripts were what got sequenced. Generated by immunoSEQ multiplex PCR, the TCRdb table keeps only in-frame clones and is missing some. The sample lists 150,000 or so clones, over 7.5% occurring once. Sequenced input: central memory CD4+ T cells from blood. All receptors derive from a woman younger than 30 in good health.

As concerns this clone: This specimen includes other DNA sequences encoding the same CDR3. The V call is TRBV27, the J call TRBJ2-1; D perhaps matches TRBD1 (6 bases). V lost 5 bases to trimming and J lost 3 bases, with 11 bases between them. Germline V lookup: CDR1 MNHEY, CDR2 SMNVEV (reference sequence). This CDR3 spans 14 amino acids. The CDR3 loop is CASSPQGYYNEQFF. The CDR3 nucleotides read TGTGCCAGCAGTCCTCAGGGGTACTACAATGAGCAGTTCTTC.

This clone was recorded a few times. The chain couples TRBV6-1 to TRBJ1-3; the match to TRBD1 covers 7 bases. The length of the CDR3 is 15 residues. V was pared by 8 bases and J by 0 bases, with 7 bases of the junction left unmatched. Germline V lookup: CDR1 MNHNS, CDR2 SASEGT. The DNA for the CDR3 is TGTGCCAGCGGGACGGACAGGCGCTCTGGAAACACCATATATTTT. It translates to CASGTDRRSGNTIYF.

This clone came up a few times. The chain employs TRBV10-3 and TRBJ2-1, with 10 bases identical to TRBD2. Germline CDR1 and CDR2: ENHRY and SYGVKD. The CDR3 contains 15 residues. J lost 5 bases, V lost 5 bases, and 6 bases had no gene match. As DNA, the CDR3 is TGTGCCATCAGTCCCGGACTAGCGGAAAACAATGAGCAGTTCTTC. Encoded protein: CAISPGLAENNEQFF.

This clone has only a few counts. The chain has TRBV23-1 and TRBJ2-3; a weak D match, TRBD2 (5 bases). TRBV23-1 falls under the ORF class, with uncertain function. The germline V and J ends were trimmed by 4 bases and 6 bases, with 14 bases remaining between them. The CDR3 has 14 amino acids. CDR3 in amino acids: CASSRKKRGDTQYF. The CDR3 coding sequence is TGCGCCAGCAGTCGGAAGAAGAGAGGGGATACGCAGTATTTT.

This clone has ten or more counts. The chain combines TRBV28 with TRBJ2-7, with 8 bases identical to TRBD2. CDR1 is MDHEN and CDR2 is SYDVKM in the germline V gene. Losses at the gene ends were 8 bases for V and 5 bases for J; bases not matched to a gene: 11. The CDR3 consists of 14 residues. This chain's CDR3 is CASPPSGSVDEQYF. The CDR3 coding sequence is TGTGCCAGCCCCCCGAGCGGGAGTGTAGACGAGCAGTACTTC.

The CDR3 sequence is CASSAGTGSSYEQYF. DNA of the CDR3: TGTGCCAGCAGTGCCGGGACAGGGAGCTCCTACGAGCAGTACTTC. V gene TRBV6-1 combines with J gene TRBJ2-7; 9 bases match TRBD1. Looked up from germline, CDR1 is MNHNS and CDR2 is SASEGT. Trimming at V came to 4 bases and at J to 0 bases, leaving 4 bases not matched to a gene. The CDR3 sequence is 15 residues long.

The chain is built from TRBV11-1 and TRBJ2-2; 8 bases match TRBD2. Germline V gene data show CDR1 as SGHAT and CDR2 as FQDESV (reference sequence). This CDR3 contains 14 residues. V lost 2 bases and J lost 4; bases outside the gene matches: 0. CDR3 DNA sequence: TGTGCCAGCAGCTTAAGCGGGGGCACCGGGGAGCTGTTTTTT. This encodes CASSLSGGTGELFF.

V usage is TRBV30 and J usage is TRBJ1-2, with a tentative D call TRBD1 (5 bases). Germline lookup yields CDR1 GTSNPN and CDR2 SVGIG (reference sequence). Trimming took 8 bases from V and 4 from J, leaving 11 bases between them. The CDR3 has 11 residues. Here the CDR3 DNA reads TGTGCCAGACAGCAGACCTATGGCTACACCTTC. Translating gives CARQQTYGYTF.

The chain carries TRBV5-1 and TRBJ2-1; 9 bases align to TRBD2. Germline loops: CDR1 SGHRS, CDR2 YFSETQ. The CDR3 extends over 14 amino acids. Trimming removed 2 bases from V and 11 bases from J; junction bases left unmatched: 8. CDR3: CASSFSSGTFKQFF. In DNA form, the CDR3 reads TGCGCCAGCAGCTTCTCTAGCGGGACCTTTAAGCAGTTCTTC. Together with reference TRBV5-1 and TRBJ2-1, the CDR3 gives the full variable domain: KAGVTQTPRYLIKTRGQQVTLSCSPISGHRSVSWYQQTPGQGLQFLFEYFSETQRNKGNFPGRFSGRQFSNSRSEMNVSTLELGDSALYLCASSFSSGTFKQFFGPGTRLTVL.

The CDR3 nucleotides read TGTGCCAGCTCACCACGTACAGGCTGGAACACTGAAGCTTTCTTT. This translates into CASSPRTGWNTEAFF. The chain uses TRBV18 and TRBJ1-1; a possible D gene is TRBD1 (5 bases). This CDR3 comprises 15 residues. V dropped 1 base and J dropped 1 base, with 10 bases sitting between them. The germline gives CDR1 KGHSH, CDR2 LQKENI.

V and J are TRBV6-5 and TRBJ2-7, with a tentative D call TRBD1 (5 bases). The CDR3 covers 14 residues. The V end was cut by 2 bases, the J end by 3 bases, with 11 bases between. The germline V gene has CDR1 MNHEY and CDR2 SVGAGI. The CDR3 DNA reads TGTGCCAGCAGTTACAGTCAGGGAATCTACGAGCAGTACTTC. This codes for CASSYSQGIYEQYF.

CDR3 sequence reads: CASTLVAGAGEQFF. The CDR3 coding sequence is TGTGCCAGCACTCTAGTGGCGGGAGCTGGTGAGCAGTTCTTC. The genes are TRBV7-8 and TRBJ2-1, with 7 bases matching TRBD2. Trimming removed 7 bases from V and 9 bases from J; junction bases left unmatched: 12. Germline lookup yields CDR1 SGHVS and CDR2 FQNEAQ. CDR3 length: 14 residues.

The V gene is TRBV18, the J gene TRBJ1-2, with no clear D. V lost 0 bases to trimming and J lost 1 base, with 9 bases between them. The CDR3 has 15 residues. Germline loops: CDR1 KGHSH, CDR2 LQKENI. The CDR3 loop is CASSPPPEGNYGYTF. DNA for the CDR3: TGTGCCAGCTCACCACCGCCCGAGGGTAACTATGGCTACACCTTC.

The rearrangement uses TRBV7-2 and TRBJ1-5; tentatively, D is TRBD1 (5 bases). The CDR3 has 13 residues. The ends were cut back, 11 bases at V and 0 bases at J, with 11 bases in the middle. CDR1 and CDR2 (germline): SGHTA, FQGNSA. The CDR3 loop reads CAVGTYSNQPQHF. The DNA for the CDR3 is TGTGCCGTCGGGACTTATAGCAATCAGCCCCAGCATTTT.

This clone turned up a few times. This chain links TRBV4-2 with TRBJ2-7; 9 nucleotides agree with TRBD2. Germline V gene sequence: CDR1 LGHNA, CDR2 YNFKEQ. The CDR3 is 14 amino acids. V lost 6 bases, J lost 6 bases, and 9 bases stayed unmatched. The CDR3 sequence: CASRIAGARSEQYF. For the CDR3, the DNA is TGTGCCAGCAGGATAGCGGGAGCCAGGTCCGAGCAGTACTTC.

A few counts support this clone. The CDR3 spells CAWRRRGGAGELFF. CDR3 in DNA: TGTGCCTGGAGACGAAGGGGGGGGGCCGGGGAGCTGTTTTTT. The rearrangement joins TRBV30 to TRBJ2-2; perhaps TRBD2 as D (7 bases). Trimming removed 3 bases at V and 6 bases at J, with 14 bases between. CDR3 length equals 14 residues. From germline, CDR1 is GTSNPN and CDR2 SVGIG (reference sequence).

The chain recombines TRBV25-1 with TRBJ1-2; 7 bases agree with TRBD1. The junction had 6 bases not matched to a gene; V was cut back by 6 bases and J by 5 bases. The germline V gene has CDR1 MGHDK and CDR2 SYGVNS. CDR3 length: 13 amino acids. DNA of the CDR3: TGTGCCAGCAGCGACAGGGCTTCATATGGCTACACCTTC. Translation gives CASSDRASYGYTF.

V is TRBV6-6 and J is TRBJ1-2; tentative D call: TRBD1 (5 bases). The CDR3 loop spans 12 amino acids. V lost 8 bases to trimming and J lost 3 bases, with 10 bases between them. Germline V gives CDR1 MNHNY, CDR2 SVGAGI (reference sequence). CDR3 bases: TGTGCCAGCGTCGACAGCCACTATGGCTACACCTTC. Amino acids: CASVDSHYGYTF.

This clone occurred a few times. The V gene is TRBV5-6, the J gene TRBJ1-3; a weak D match, TRBD1 (5 bases). This CDR3 region has 16 residues. V gave up 0 bases and J gave up 0 bases, with 10 bases separating them. Germline CDR1 SGHDT, CDR2 YYEEEE. The CDR3: CASSLEKGSSGNTIYF. The CDR3 DNA reads as TGTGCCAGCAGCTTGGAGAAGGGGTCCTCTGGAAACACCATATATTTT.

There are many counts of this clone. The chain joins TRBV7-9 to TRBJ2-1; TRBD2 matches 12 bases. CDR3 length: 16 amino acids. The germline V gene has CDR1 SEHNR and CDR2 FQNEAQ (reference sequence). The ends lost 5 bases at V and 8 bases at J; junction bases unmatched: 10. As DNA, the CDR3 is TGTGCCAGCAGCCCGACAACTAGCGGGGGGTGGTATGAGCAGTTCTTC. Protein: CASSPTTSGGWYEQFF. The variable domain in full, completed from reference TRBV7-9 and TRBJ2-1, reads DTGVSQNPRHKITKRGQNVTFRCDPISEHNRLYWYRQTLGQGPEFLTYFQNEAQLEKSRLLSDRFSAERPKGSFSTLEIQRTEQGDSAMYLCASSPTTSGGWYEQFFGPGTRLTVL.

J is TRBJ2-5 and V is TRBV11-2; 7 bases are a match to TRBD1. The CDR3 covers 13 residues. After removal of 5 bases from V and 5 bases from J, the junction contained 5 bases not matched to a gene. In germline, CDR1 is SGHAT, CDR2 FQNNGV. The chain's CDR3 is CASSMGQTETQYF. CDR3 DNA: TGTGCCAGCAGCATGGGACAGACCGAGACCCAGTACTTC.

CDR3 sequence (DNA): TGTGCCAGCAGCTTCGACCAGGGGGCGCATTATGGCTACACCTTC. Translating it yields CASSFDQGAHYGYTF. The chain carries TRBV11-2 and TRBJ1-2; 8 bases agree with TRBD1. Germline trimming cut 3 bases from V and 5 bases from J; bases unmatched to any gene: 8. CDR1 and CDR2 from the germline V gene are SGHAT and FQNNGV. CDR3 size: 15 residues.

This clone appeared a few times. The chain is built from TRBV4-1 and TRBJ1-6, with 7 bases lining up with TRBD1. Trimming at V came to 1 base and at J to 9 bases, leaving 12 bases not matched to a gene. CDR3 size: 17 residues. The germline V gene has CDR1 MGHRA and CDR2 YSYEKL. The DNA of the CDR3 is TGCGCCAGCAGCCAAGCATTAGGGGGCGGCTTGAGTTCACCCCTCCACTTT. The encoded protein is CASSQALGGGLSSPLHF.

The chain is built from TRBV21-1 and TRBJ1-1; the D call TRBD1 from the table was never checked on the DNA. TRBV21-1 is recorded as a pseudogene. This CDR3 spans 14 amino acids. The CDR3 DNA is TGTGCCAGCAGCCCCTGGGACAGGCACACTGAAGCTTTCTTT. Amino acids: CASSPWDRHTEAFF.

This chain links TRBV27 with TRBJ1-6; a weak D match, TRBD1 (6 bases). The CDR3 spans 15 residues. Germline CDR1 reads MNHEY; CDR2 reads SMNVEV (reference sequence). V was shortened by 6 bases and J by 2 bases, with 11 bases between the two germline ends. DNA of the CDR3: TGTGCCAGCAGAACAGGGTTCCCCTATAATTCACCCCTCCACTTT. It specifies CASRTGFPYNSPLHF.

This chain links TRBV7-2 with TRBJ2-2, with D hard to call. V lost 1 base, J lost 7 bases, and 7 bases lay in between. Germline loops: CDR1 SGHTA, CDR2 FQGNSA. This CDR3 is built from 13 residues. DNA for the CDR3: TGTGCCAGCAGCTTAGAACGCGGCGGGGAGCTGTTTTTT. Translation gives CASSLERGGELFF.

Remarks on this clone: The same CDR3 arises from other DNA sequences in this sample as well. The CDR3: CAWSAGTGGGYTF. The CDR3 coding sequence is TGTGCCTGGAGTGCCGGGACAGGGGGCGGCTACACCTTC. The V gene is TRBV30, the J gene TRBJ1-2; 12 bases are shared with TRBD1. Germline-derived CDR1 and CDR2 are GTSNPN and SVGIG (reference sequence). J lost 8 bases, V lost 1 base, and 2 bases had no gene match. This CDR3 region has 13 residues.

J is TRBJ2-3 and V is TRBV11-2; D gene ambiguous. The CDR3 covers 13 residues. The germline V gene has CDR1 SGHAT and CDR2 FQNNGV. V was clipped by 1 base and J by 3 bases, with 5 bases between them. CDR3 amino acids: CASSLGVTDTQYF. The CDR3 DNA reads TGTGCCAGCAGCTTAGGCGTTACAGATACGCAGTATTTT.

This clone was picked up a small number of times. The rearrangement uses TRBV5-4 and TRBJ2-5, with 11 bases that match TRBD1. The CDR3 spans 15 residues. V trimming: 0 bases; J trimming: 5 bases; junction bases outside the gene matches: 3. In germline, CDR1 is SGHNT, CDR2 YYREEE (reference sequence). The CDR3 is CASSLGTGGGETQYF. In DNA, the CDR3 is TGTGCCAGCAGCTTGGGGACAGGGGGCGGTGAGACCCAGTACTTC.

The CDR3 sequence: CASSQQTSGTYEQYF. CDR3 nucleotide sequence: TGCGCCAGCAGCCAACAAACTAGCGGCACCTACGAGCAGTACTTC. The V gene is TRBV4-1, the J gene TRBJ2-7; 8 bases are shared with TRBD2. Losses at the gene ends were 2 bases for V and 2 bases for J; bases not matched to a gene: 5. The CDR3 consists of 15 residues. CDR1 is MGHRA and CDR2 is YSYEKL in the germline V gene.

This clone was counted a few times. The chain employs TRBV30 and TRBJ2-3; 11 bases line up with TRBD2. Germline V CDR1 and CDR2: GTSNPN, SVGIG (reference sequence). The CDR3 is made up of 14 amino acids. The junction had 4 bases not matched to a gene; V was cut back by 6 bases and J by 2 bases. Here the CDR3 reads CACSTSGVTDTQYF. The DNA of the CDR3 is TGTGCCTGTTCGACTAGCGGGGTCACAGATACGCAGTATTTT.